The 18 T cell receptor beta chains reported below all come from one sample, sequenced in a study of blood T cell repertoires in COVID-19. Sequenced by immunoSEQ multiplex PCR; TCRdb stores in-frame clones only, minus some. Of 150,000 to 200,000 clones listed, around nine tenths are singletons. The sequencing input was peripheral blood. These receptors all come from a man aged 35 to 55 with active or convalescent COVID-19.

This rearrangement joins TRBV11-2 to TRBJ2-7; TRBD2 matches at 8 bases. Germline V lookup: CDR1 SGHAT, CDR2 FQNNGV. V lost 3 bases, J lost 3 bases, and 4 bases stayed unmatched. This CDR3 region has 14 residues. CDR3 residues: CASSFGSGVYEQYF. In DNA, the CDR3 is TGTGCCAGCAGCTTCGGTAGCGGGGTCTACGAGCAGTACTTC.

This chain connects TRBV7-9 to TRBJ2-3; perhaps TRBD1 as D (6 bases). The V end lost 5 bases, the J end lost 2 bases, and 14 bases lay between the germline ends. The V gene's germline CDR1 is SEHNR and CDR2 FQNEAQ (reference sequence). The CDR3 sequence is 15 residues long. This chain's CDR3 is CASSMGAGPTDTQYF. Here the CDR3 DNA reads TGTGCCAGCAGCATGGGGGCAGGGCCCACAGATACGCAGTATTTT.

The CDR3 region has the DNA TGTGCCAGCTCACCCACAAGGAGTTCTGGAAACACCATATATTTT. Its protein is CASSPTRSSGNTIYF. The chain couples TRBV18 to TRBJ1-3, with D unclear. Per the germline V gene, CDR1 is KGHSH and CDR2 is LQKENI. Deletions cut 3 bases from V and 1 base from J, with 10 bases between. This CDR3 has 15 residues.

This chain uses TRBV7-9 with TRBJ1-4; D possibly corresponds to TRBD1 (6 bases). The CDR3 contains 15 residues. V shed 4 bases and J shed 1 base, with 10 bases lying between them. Germline lookup yields CDR1 SEHNR and CDR2 FQNEAQ (reference sequence). CDR3 DNA sequence: TGTGCCAGCAGCTCCCAGGGGTTAACTAATGAAAAACTGTTTTTT. Residues: CASSSQGLTNEKLFF. Full variable domain (outside the CDR3, taken from reference TRBV7-9 and TRBJ1-4): DTGVSQNPRHKITKRGQNVTFRCDPISEHNRLYWYRQTLGQGPEFLTYFQNEAQLEKSRLLSDRFSAERPKGSFSTLEIQRTEQGDSAMYLCASSSQGLTNEKLFFGSGTQLSVL.

The chain joins TRBV12-5 to TRBJ1-5; TRBD1 aligns across 9 bases. The V gene end was trimmed by 7 bases and the J gene end by 6 bases; junction bases not matched to a gene: 10. The CDR3 runs 15 residues. CDR1 and CDR2 from the germline V gene are LGHNT and FRNRAP. This CDR3 is CASAPPGQGTQPQHF. The CDR3 nucleotides read TGTGCTAGTGCCCCCCCGGGACAGGGTACTCAGCCCCAGCATTTT.

In the case of this clone: Different DNA sequences within this sample yield the same CDR3. This chain's CDR3 is CASSPGQNTEAFF. For the CDR3, the DNA is TGCGCCAGCAGCCCAGGACAGAACACTGAAGCTTTCTTT. The chain is built from TRBV5-1 and TRBJ1-1; tentative D call: TRBD1 (5 bases). V gave up 4 bases and J gave up 1 base, with 8 bases separating them. The germline gives CDR1 SGHRS, CDR2 YFSETQ. The CDR3 is 13 residues long.

The chain combines TRBV6-5 with TRBJ1-1, with D possibly being TRBD1 (6 bases). The germline CDR1 and CDR2 sequences are MNHEY and SVGAGI. Trimming cost V 6 bases and J 2 bases, with 7 bases left between them. The CDR3 has 12 residues. The DNA of the CDR3 is TGTGCCAGCAGGGACAGCAACACTGAAGCTTTCTTT. This translates into CASRDSNTEAFF.

The chain has TRBV11-2 and TRBJ2-3, with D possibly matching TRBD2 (6 bases). Germline CDR1 is SGHAT and CDR2 is FQNNGV. This CDR3 has 14 amino acids. V lost 2 bases and J lost 6, with 12 bases in between. CDR3: CASSLSGESDTQYF. The CDR3, as DNA: TGTGCCAGCAGCTTATCGGGAGAATCCGATACGCAGTATTTT.

The chain links TRBV5-1 to TRBJ2-7; TRBD2 matches 11 bases. V dropped 3 bases and J dropped 4; count of bases not matched to a gene: 9. Germline lookup yields CDR1 SGHRS and CDR2 YFSETQ. The CDR3 has 16 residues. The CDR3 region has the DNA TGCGCCAGCAGCTCACCGTCGGCTAGCGGGGGGTACGAGCAGTACTTC. Translating it yields CASSSPSASGGYEQYF.

The chain couples TRBV21-1 to TRBJ2-3; the table's TRBD2 call for D was not verified on the DNA. TRBV21-1 counts as a pseudogene. This CDR3 has 19 amino acids. CDR3 DNA: TGTGCCAGCACTATGGGGAGGGCAGGGGAGCCTCACAGCACAGATACGCAGTATTTT. This codes for CASTMGRAGEPHSTDTQYF.

The CDR3 coding sequence is TGTGCCACCAGCAGAGAGCTTATGGGGACAGCAAACACTGAAGCTTTCTTT. Amino acid sequence: CATSRELMGTANTEAFF. The J gene is TRBJ1-1, the V gene TRBV15; 7 nucleotides line up with TRBD1. The CDR3 is 17 residues long. Looked up from germline, CDR1 is LNHNV and CDR2 is YYDKDF (reference sequence). The ends lost 0 bases at V and 2 bases at J; junction bases unmatched: 9.

The chain has TRBV11-2 and TRBJ2-5, with D tentatively TRBD2 (6 bases). The V end lost 5 bases, the J end lost 5 bases, and 15 bases lay between the germline ends. CDR1 is SGHAT and CDR2 is FQNNGV in the germline V gene. CDR3 size: 14 residues. Here the CDR3 reads CASSRMDYLETQYF. The CDR3 DNA reads as TGTGCCAGCAGCCGGATGGACTATTTGGAGACCCAGTACTTC.

This clone was recorded only once. V gene TRBV3-1 (or the pseudogene TRBV3-2) combines with J gene TRBJ1-6; D perhaps matches TRBD1 (5 bases). The CDR3 contains 15 residues. V shed 3 bases and J shed 7 bases, with 13 bases lying between them. Germline V gene data show CDR1 as LGHDT and CDR2 as YNNKEL (reference sequence). The DNA of the CDR3 is TGTGCCAGCAGCCAGGGAGGGACGGGGAATTCACCCCTCCACTTT. Its translation is CASSQGGTGNSPLHF.

V usage is TRBV6-1 and J usage is TRBJ1-4; TRBD1 is a possible D gene (5 bases). The ends were cut back, 1 base at V and 7 bases at J, with 10 bases in the middle. The germline CDR1 and CDR2 sequences are MNHNS and SASEGT. The CDR3 length is 14 residues. The DNA for the CDR3 is TGTGCCAGCAGTGAAGGACAGAATAGTGAAAAACTGTTTTTT. Translated, it gives CASSEGQNSEKLFF.

The CDR3 DNA sequence: TGTGCCAGCATCAATCCTCCCGGGTCCCCGACGGGGGAAGAGACCCAGTACTTC. Translated: CASINPPGSPTGEETQYF. The V and J genes are TRBV9 and TRBJ2-5, with TRBD2 as a possible D gene (6 bases). The germline V gene encodes CDR1 SGDLS and CDR2 YYNGEE. With 6 bases removed from V and 3 bases from J, the gap between germline ends came to 27 bases. The CDR3 runs 18 residues.

This clone was counted once. J is TRBJ1-1 and V is TRBV29-1; D unresolved. V was clipped by 4 bases and J by 3 bases, with 6 bases between them. The CDR3 contains 11 residues. Germline CDR1 reads SQVTM; CDR2 reads ANQGSEA. CDR3 protein: CSVVPDTEAFF. CDR3 coding DNA: TGCAGCGTTGTGCCGGACACTGAAGCTTTCTTT.

The genes are TRBV29-1 and TRBJ1-4, with D unresolved. V was trimmed by 4 bases and J by 7 bases, leaving 4 bases between them. Germline lookup yields CDR1 SQVTM and CDR2 ANQGSEA. CDR3 length: 10 residues. CDR3 bases: TGCAGCGTTGGTATTGAAAAACTGTTTTTT. Translation: CSVGIEKLFF.

As for this clone: At the DNA level, this CDR3 is encoded by other sequences in the same sample as well. The V gene is TRBV28, the J gene TRBJ1-2, with unresolved D. The V end lost 6 bases, the J end lost 4 bases, and 9 bases lay between the germline ends. CDR1 MDHEN and CDR2 SYDVKM come from the germline V gene. The CDR3 length is 12 residues. The DNA for the CDR3 is TGTGCCAGCAGCCCAGGCCTCTATGGCTACACCTTC. Its translation: CASSPGLYGYTF.